This TCR beta chain was sequenced in a study of breast tumors, draining lymph nodes, adjacent tissues (dated by TCRdb to about 2016). Study-wide context: TCR beta repertoires were compared across tumor, adjacent nontumor tissue and axillary lymph nodes obtained from breast cancer patients. In human breast cancer, the study set out to assess how tumor, surrounding tissue and draining lymph node repertoires relate to one another and whether T cells might be exchanged between them.

TCRdb records Illumina HiSeq 2000 as the sequencer. TCR beta chain libraries were generated by multiplex PCR amplification. The amplified TCR beta chain products were analyzed by high-throughput sequencing. TCRdb handled the public reads itself, with Q25 trimming in fastp and clone calling in MiXCR, and kept productive beta chains. Every CDR3 protein is listed once, alongside the most common genes and DNA of its rows. The sample has under 150,000 distinct CDR3 sequences on record, 21% of them singletons. The top ten clonotypes cover 2.2% of the sample. The lymph node samples were taken from the axillary draining lymph nodes of breast cancer patients. General conclusions and limits of the study: A scenario in which most tumor T cells derive from the lymph node and then expand within tumor tissue was judged to be consistent with the data. The conclusion that tumor T cells originate in lymph nodes was presented as consistent with a hypothesis rather than as directly demonstrated. Tumor T-cell repertoires showed less diversity than lymph node repertoires and more diversity than nontumor tissue repertoires, and tumor T-cell repertoires showed preferential V and J gene usage. The similarity between tumor and nontumor tissue repertoires was significantly greater in luminal-like breast cancer than in basal-like breast cancer.

The CDR3, from cysteine to phenylalanine, totals 15 residues. The sequence is cut down to CDR3 DNA, 45 bases in frame from base 1. At the junction V is shortened by 0 bases and J by 2 bases, with 10 bases in between. CDR1 is given as LGHDT and CDR2 as YNNKEL, both from the germline V gene (reference sequence). This clonotype was counted a few times. The antigen this receptor binds is unknown. The input lacks base qualities; no much larger clone sits a single base away. The sequencing sample was made of axillary lymph node tissue. The chain employs TRBV3-1 and TRBJ1-2; a tentative D call is TRBD1 (5 bases match). This TCR came from a female donor with breast cancer. Some clones in this sample may be carry-over from other donors' samples. The CDR3 has the sequence CASSQDSAGNYGYTF. The DNA sequence reads TGTGCCAGCAGCCAAGATTCGGCAGGGAACTATGGCTACACCTTC.